This T cell receptor beta chain was recorded in a study of cytomegalovirus exposure and HLA in healthy donors. This CDR3 region has 16 residues. V was pared by 5 bases and J by 0 bases, with 5 bases of the junction left unmatched. The germline V gene encodes CDR1 SEHNR and CDR2 FQNEAQ (reference sequence). PCR involved 60 Vbeta and 13 Jbeta primers. Profiling relied on immunoSEQ multiplex PCR, and the TCRdb table lists in-frame clones only, not all of them. Of about 130,000 clones detected, around 73% appear once; the ten largest clones hold approximately 2.9%. Points on this clone: Its antigen is currently unknown.

Study outcomes and limitations: In a later analysis, at a false discovery rate of 0.05, 16,951 TCR beta sequences were associated with HLA alleles.

The sequence came from a human donor in good health. Input material: PBMCs. The gene calls are TRBV7-9 and TRBJ1-5, with TRBD1 matching 9 bases. CDR3 sequence (DNA): TGTGCCAGCAGCCCCGGACAGGGGTATAGCAATCAGCCCCAGCATTTT. This codes for CASSPGQGYSNQPQHF.